Following are 32 T cell receptor beta chains from one sample sequenced in a study of CD8 T cells in ankylosing spondylitis. TCRdb re-called the 5' RACE reads through MiXCR, storing one row per CDR3 protein. The table lists roughly 230,000 distinct CDR3 sequences, over 15% of them singletons, with around 30% in the top ten. Material for sequencing was blood, either unsorted or a sorted T cell fraction (not recorded which). These receptor sequences come from a male donor with ankylosing spondylitis or in good health (not recorded which).

V gene TRBV11-1 combines with J gene TRBJ2-1; tentatively, D is TRBD1 (5 bases). Germline-derived CDR1 and CDR2 are SGHAT and FQDESV (reference sequence). The CDR3 extends over 13 amino acids. V shed 5 bases and J shed 9 bases, with 14 bases lying between them. The CDR3 bases are TGTGCCAGCAGCAAACCTCAGGGTAGTGAGCAGTTCTTC. It codes for CASSKPQGSEQFF.

The chain has TRBV24-1 and TRBJ2-3, with D possibly being TRBD1 (6 bases). CDR1 KGHDR and CDR2 SFDVKD come from the germline V gene. The length of the CDR3 is 13 residues. V dropped 4 bases and J dropped 10 bases, with 14 bases sitting between them. The CDR3 sequence is CATSELRGEAQYF. The CDR3 DNA reads as TGTGCCACCAGTGAACTCAGGGGCGAGGCGCAGTATTTT.

The chain joins TRBV4-2 to TRBJ2-1, with 12 bases aligning to TRBD2. CDR1 and CDR2 from the germline V gene are LGHNA and YNFKEQ. The CDR3 spans 17 residues. V was clipped by 2 bases and J by 3 bases; unmatched bases: 5. The CDR3 bases are TGTGCCAGCAGCCAAACGCAGGGACTAGCGGGCTACAATGAGCAGTTCTTC. It translates to CASSQTQGLAGYNEQFF.

The chain couples TRBV12-3 or TRBV12-4 to TRBJ2-1; D is unclear. Between the trimmed V and J ends, which lost 7 bases and 5 bases, there was a span of 21 bases. CDR3 length equals 16 residues. The DNA for the CDR3 is TGTGCCAGCACCCCCCCCGGGTGGCAGAGAAACAATGAGCAGTTCTTC. This codes for CASTPPGWQRNNEQFF.

This clonotype turned up a few times. The V call is TRBV3-1, the J call TRBJ2-5; either TRBD1 or TRBD2 may supply D (5 bases each). Between the trimmed V and J ends, which lost 4 bases and 5 bases, there was a span of 14 bases. CDR3 length equals 14 residues. Germline CDR1 LGHDT, CDR2 YNNKEL (reference sequence). For the CDR3, the DNA is TGTGCCAGCAGCCCCCGAGGCAGGGACGAGACCCAGTACTTC. It yields the protein CASSPRGRDETQYF.

The chain recombines TRBV29-1 with TRBJ2-1, with TRBD2 matching over 9 bases. The V and J ends lost 4 bases and 7 bases, in that order; junction bases with no gene match: 8. The CDR3 is 14 amino acids. Germline V gene data show CDR1 as SQVTM and CDR2 as ANQGSEA. CDR3 DNA: TGCAGCGTTGTTATTGCGGGAGGGCCAAATGAGCAGTTCTTC. Its translation: CSVVIAGGPNEQFF.

In its sample, this clonotype was seen many times. This chain joins TRBV21-1 and TRBJ2-3; the table gives TRBD1 as D, unverified against the DNA. TRBV21-1 is termed a pseudogene. The CDR3 length is 15 residues. CDR3 amino acids: CASSSGQGGTDTQYF. The CDR3 DNA is TGTGCCAGCAGTTCGGGACAGGGTGGCACAGATACGCAGTATTTT.

The chain has TRBV5-1 and TRBJ2-1; weak D call: TRBD2 (6 bases). Trimming took off 4 bases at V and 4 bases at J, with 9 bases between the two ends. The germline V gene encodes CDR1 SGHRS and CDR2 YFSETQ. The CDR3 runs to 13 residues. CDR3 nucleotides: TGCGCCAGCAGCGACGGGAGATACAATGAGCAGTTCTTC. Its translation: CASSDGRYNEQFF.

In its sample, this clonotype was seen many times. V gene TRBV4-1 combines with J gene TRBJ1-5; 7 bases line up with TRBD1. Germline CDR1 reads MGHRA; CDR2 reads YSYEKL. J was trimmed by 6 bases and V by 3 bases; bases with no gene match: 8. The CDR3 has 15 residues. The CDR3 nucleotides read TGCGCCAGCAGCCAGGAAGGGGGCCTGGGTCAGCCCCAGCATTTT. Protein product: CASSQEGGLGQPQHF.

The rearrangement uses TRBV12-3 or TRBV12-4 and TRBJ2-3; 11 bases match TRBD2. V was clipped by 6 bases and J by 2 bases; unmatched bases: 4. The CDR3 contains 15 residues. CDR3 in amino acids: CASRGTSGYTDTQYF. The CDR3 DNA reads as TGTGCCAGCAGGGGGACTAGCGGATACACAGATACGCAGTATTTT.

This clonotype was recorded a few times. This chain joins TRBV29-1 and TRBJ2-1; TRBD1 is a possible D gene (6 bases). V lost 5 bases to trimming and J lost 2 bases, with 16 bases between them. CDR1 is SQVTM, CDR2 ANQGSEA, per germline. The CDR3 covers 15 residues. In nucleotides, the CDR3 is TGCAGCGTTCCCGCCGGGCCAGGGGCCTACAATGAGCAGTTCTTC. It translates to CSVPAGPGAYNEQFF.

The genes are TRBV28 and TRBJ1-5, with no clear D. The CDR3 contains 15 residues. Germline assignment: CDR1 MDHEN and CDR2 SYDVKM. V lost 6 bases, J lost 3 bases, and 15 bases lay in between. The DNA for the CDR3 is TGTGCCAGCAGCCCCGGGAGTCGGTACAATCAGCCCCAGCATTTT. It is translated as CASSPGSRYNQPQHF.

The rearrangement uses TRBV5-1 and TRBJ2-2; 15 bases are shared with TRBD2. The V and J ends lost 0 bases and 2 bases, in that order; junction bases with no gene match: 5. Germline V lookup: CDR1 SGHRS, CDR2 YFSETQ. The CDR3 spans 19 residues. The CDR3 protein is CASSLDGLAGGRNTGELFF. DNA of the CDR3: TGCGCCAGCAGCTTGGATGGACTAGCGGGAGGGAGAAACACCGGGGAGCTGTTTTTT.

J is TRBJ2-2 and V is TRBV3-1; D possibly corresponds to TRBD1 (5 bases). Deletions cut 1 base from V and 0 bases from J, with 6 bases between. CDR1 is LGHDT, CDR2 YNNKEL, per germline (reference sequence). CDR3 length equals 15 residues. CDR3 residues: CASSQGQSNTGELFF. CDR3 bases: TGTGCCAGCAGCCAAGGACAGTCGAACACCGGGGAGCTGTTTTTT. The full variable domain, with the rest looked up from reference TRBV3-1 and TRBJ2-2, is DTAVSQTPKYLVTQMGNDKSIKCEQNLGHDTMYWYKQDSKKFLKIMFSYNNKELIINETVPNRFSPKSPDKAHLNLHINSLELGDSAVYFCASSQGQSNTGELFFGEGSRLTVL.

This clonotype was counted only a few times. The J gene is TRBJ1-1, the V gene TRBV4-1; 9 bases match TRBD1. The junction had 3 bases not matched to a gene; V was cut back by 0 bases and J by 4 bases. This CDR3 spans 15 amino acids. Germline assignment: CDR1 MGHRA and CDR2 YSYEKL. The CDR3 DNA reads as TGCGCCAGCAGCCAAGAGACAGGGGGTGGCACTGAAGCTTTCTTT. This sequence encodes CASSQETGGGTEAFF.

This clonotype has ten or more counts. The chain employs TRBV20-1 and TRBJ2-7; 13 nucleotides agree with TRBD2. Trimming cost V 0 bases and J 3 bases; bases outside gene matches: 11. Germline CDR1 DFQATT, CDR2 SNEGSKA (reference sequence). This CDR3 region has 18 residues. This CDR3 is CSARDAGLAGATNYEQYF. DNA for the CDR3: TGCAGTGCTAGAGACGCCGGACTAGCGGGAGCGACTAACTACGAGCAGTACTTC.

The chain couples TRBV29-1 to TRBJ2-5; 8 nucleotides align to TRBD1. CDR1 and CDR2 from the germline V gene are SQVTM and ANQGSEA. J gave up 0 bases and V 6 bases, and 3 bases lay outside the gene matches. This CDR3 region has 13 residues. CDR3 DNA sequence: TGCAGCGTCGGGGACAGGAACCAAGAGACCCAGTACTTC. Amino acids: CSVGDRNQETQYF.

This clonotype showed up many times. This chain uses TRBV4-2 with TRBJ2-7, with 8 bases fitting TRBD2. Looked up from germline, CDR1 is LGHNA and CDR2 is YNFKEQ. Trimming at V came to 0 bases and at J to 6 bases, leaving 7 bases not matched to a gene. This CDR3 contains 15 residues. CDR3 amino acids: CASSQDPAGEFEQYF. The CDR3 DNA reads TGTGCCAGCAGCCAAGATCCAGCGGGAGAGTTCGAGCAGTACTTC.

The CDR3 bases are TGTGCCATCAGTGACCCGCTGCCGGGAGTTGCCAATGAGCAGTTCTTC. Translating gives CAISDPLPGVANEQFF. The chain carries TRBV10-3 and TRBJ2-1; weak D call: TRBD2 (6 bases). The CDR3 covers 16 residues. With 3 bases removed from V and 6 bases from J, the gap between germline ends came to 18 bases. Germline loops: CDR1 ENHRY, CDR2 SYGVKD.

This clonotype was seen only a few times. The chain employs TRBV29-1 and TRBJ2-7; 9 nucleotides agree with TRBD2. The length of the CDR3 is 13 residues. Per germline, CDR1 SQVTM and CDR2 ANQGSEA. J lost 4 bases, V lost 2 bases, and 3 bases had no gene match. CDR3 sequence (DNA): TGCAGCGTTGAAAGCGGGAGGATGTACGAGCAGTACTTC. It translates to CSVESGRMYEQYF.

This clonotype has a handful of counts. The J gene is TRBJ1-5, the V gene TRBV4-1; D gene unclear. This CDR3 comprises 15 residues. V shed 0 bases and J shed 2 bases, with 8 bases lying between them. Germline V gives CDR1 MGHRA, CDR2 YSYEKL. CDR3 sequence (DNA): TGCGCCAGCAGCCAAGATGAGGGTGGCAATCAGCCCCAGCATTTT. This translates into CASSQDEGGNQPQHF.

The rearrangement joins TRBV14 to TRBJ2-2; no definite D call. The CDR3 is 12 residues long. CDR1 is SGHDN and CDR2 is FVKESK in the germline V gene. Trimming pared 4 bases from V and 6 bases from J, leaving 6 bases between. The CDR3 is CASSPHPGELFF. CDR3 sequence (DNA): TGTGCCAGCAGCCCCCATCCCGGGGAGCTGTTTTTT.

In its sample, this clonotype was seen a few times. V and J are TRBV12-3 or TRBV12-4 and TRBJ2-7; 8 bases fit TRBD2. This CDR3 comprises 14 residues. The ends lost 4 bases at V and 4 bases at J; junction bases unmatched: 6. The CDR3 loop reads CASSYSGSMYEQYF. The CDR3 bases are TGTGCCAGCAGTTACAGCGGGAGTATGTACGAGCAGTACTTC.

The sample holds many counts of this clonotype. The chain recombines TRBV29-1 with TRBJ2-1; 7 nucleotides agree with TRBD2. The CDR3 spans 14 residues. Per germline, CDR1 SQVTM and CDR2 ANQGSEA. The V gene end was trimmed by 4 bases and the J gene end by 6 bases; junction bases not matched to a gene: 9. The CDR3 DNA reads as TGCAGCGTTGCGGGACTAATTATAGGCAATGAGCAGTTCTTC. Translating gives CSVAGLIIGNEQFF.

This clonotype has just a few counts. The V and J genes are TRBV6-5 and TRBJ1-5; D remains unclear. V lost 0 bases, J lost 0 bases, and 3 bases lay in between. Per germline, CDR1 MNHEY and CDR2 SVGAGI. The CDR3 totals 14 residues. The CDR3 DNA follows: TGTGCCAGCAGTTACTCCTTTAGCAATCAGCCCCAGCATTTT. Translated, it gives CASSYSFSNQPQHF.

This clonotype was detected ten times or more. J is TRBJ2-2 and V is TRBV3-1, with D perhaps TRBD2 (6 bases). CDR1 and CDR2 (germline): LGHDT, YNNKEL (reference sequence). The CDR3 covers 15 residues. Trimming left V 6 bases short and J 6 bases short, with 17 bases between. This CDR3 reads CASRPEPSAAGELFF. CDR3 DNA: TGTGCCAGCAGACCTGAACCTAGCGCCGCCGGGGAGCTGTTTTTT.

The chain recombines TRBV4-2 with TRBJ1-4, with 7 bases matching TRBD1. This CDR3 has 15 amino acids. V was clipped by 7 bases and J by 5 bases; unmatched bases: 10. Germline loops: CDR1 LGHNA, CDR2 YNFKEQ. The CDR3, as DNA: TGTGCCAGCACGCAACCGGGACAGCCAAATGAAAAACTGTTTTTT. The encoded protein is CASTQPGQPNEKLFF.

The table lists this clonotype with a few counts. V gene TRBV29-1 combines with J gene TRBJ2-1; TRBD2 aligns across 7 bases. The CDR3 covers 12 residues. The junction had 4 bases not matched to a gene; V was cut back by 2 bases and J by 9 bases. CDR1 is SQVTM, CDR2 ANQGSEA, per germline. The DNA for the CDR3 is TGCAGCGTTGAATGGGGGGGAGTTGAGCAGTTCTTC. Protein sequence: CSVEWGGVEQFF.

The genes are TRBV4-2 and TRBJ1-4, with D possibly TRBD1 on 5 matching bases. Trimming left V 4 bases short and J 0 bases short, with 18 bases between. CDR3 length: 18 amino acids. CDR1 and CDR2 (germline): LGHNA, YNFKEQ. CDR3 loop: CASSPRDGYPTTNEKLFF. In DNA, the CDR3 is TGTGCCAGCAGCCCTCGGGACGGATACCCTACAACTAATGAAAAACTGTTTTTT.

The V call is TRBV10-3, the J call TRBJ2-3, with 9 bases fitting TRBD2. Germline V gene sequence: CDR1 ENHRY, CDR2 SYGVKD. V shed 2 bases and J 2 bases; nucleotides not matched to a gene: 5. This CDR3 has 16 residues. The CDR3 reads CAISEISSGNTDTQYF. The CDR3 DNA reads TGTGCCATCAGTGAGATTTCTAGCGGGAACACAGATACGCAGTATTTT.

The rearrangement joins TRBV12-3 or TRBV12-4 to TRBJ2-1; no clear D. The CDR3 sequence is 14 residues long. V was trimmed by 1 base and J by 8 bases, leaving 12 bases between them. CDR3 protein: CASSLGLYIDEQFF. For the CDR3, the DNA is TGTGCCAGCAGTTTAGGGTTGTACATCGATGAGCAGTTCTTC.

The chain combines TRBV9 with TRBJ2-7, with no clear D. Germline V gene data show CDR1 as SGDLS and CDR2 as YYNGEE. Trimming removed 3 bases from V and 5 bases from J, with 12 bases in between. The CDR3 has 13 amino acids. The CDR3 bases are TGTGCCAGCAGCGGAGATTACCGGGACGAGCAGTACTTC. Protein sequence: CASSGDYRDEQYF.